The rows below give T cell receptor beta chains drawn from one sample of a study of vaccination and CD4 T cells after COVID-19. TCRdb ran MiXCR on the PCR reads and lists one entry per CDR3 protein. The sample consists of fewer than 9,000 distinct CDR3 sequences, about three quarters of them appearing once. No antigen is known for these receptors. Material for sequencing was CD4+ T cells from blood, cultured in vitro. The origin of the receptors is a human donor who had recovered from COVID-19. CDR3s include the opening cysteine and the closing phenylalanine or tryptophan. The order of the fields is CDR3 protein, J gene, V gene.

CDR3: CSARTNRGVTEAFF
J: TRBJ1-1
V: TRBV20-1

CDR3: CSARRGQRSSNTGELFF
J: TRBJ2-2
V: TRBV20-1

CDR3: CASSEADGELFF
J: TRBJ2-2
V: TRBV2

CDR3: CASSSPSGVNTEAFF
J: TRBJ1-1
V: TRBV6-5

CDR3: CASSPGQLSNQPQHF
J: TRBJ1-5
V: TRBV7-3

CDR3: CASSLEPNTEAFF
J: TRBJ1-1
V: TRBV5-4

CDR3: CASSYGTSGFYEQYF
J: TRBJ2-7
V: TRBV6-5

CDR3: CASSLGVSETQYF
J: TRBJ2-5
V: TRBV11-2

CDR3: CASSPNSPGANVLTF
J: TRBJ2-6
V: TRBV5-4

CDR3: CASSPDRVRDEQYF
J: TRBJ2-7
V: TRBV7-2

CDR3: CASRLRTGGTIWGTEAFF
J: TRBJ1-1
V: TRBV7-9

CDR3: CASSSTGDEQYF
J: TRBJ2-7
V: TRBV7-9

CDR3: CASRQPGQANQPQHF
J: TRBJ1-5
V: TRBV6-2/TRBV6-3

CDR3: CASRTGSNYGYTF
J: TRBJ1-2
V: TRBV27

CDR3: CASSINSGTEAFF
J: TRBJ1-1
V: TRBV6-1

CDR3: CATSRATGTNQPQHF
J: TRBJ1-5
V: TRBV15

CDR3: CSARAVTRSYEQYF
J: TRBJ2-7
V: TRBV20-1